This entry is about one TCR beta chain. This entry is derived from a study of cytomegalovirus exposure and HLA in healthy donors. The V gene end was trimmed by 4 bases and the J gene end by 0 bases; junction bases not matched to a gene: 2. Germline V gene data show CDR1 as SQVTM and CDR2 as ANQGSEA. The CDR3 runs 15 residues. Vbeta (60) and Jbeta (13) primers were used in the PCR. Here immunoSEQ multiplex PCR was the method, and the copy in TCRdb shows in-frame clones only, minus some. The table includes tens of thousands of clones, more than 80% detected once. The material sequenced was PBMCs. This clonotype originated in a woman under 40 in good health and CMV-seropositive. The V gene is TRBV29-1, the J gene TRBJ2-2; 10 positions agree with TRBD2. CDR3 loop: CSVAGTSANTGELFF. Written as DNA, the CDR3 is TGCAGCGTTGCCGGGACTAGCGCGAACACCGGGGAGCTGTTTTTT.